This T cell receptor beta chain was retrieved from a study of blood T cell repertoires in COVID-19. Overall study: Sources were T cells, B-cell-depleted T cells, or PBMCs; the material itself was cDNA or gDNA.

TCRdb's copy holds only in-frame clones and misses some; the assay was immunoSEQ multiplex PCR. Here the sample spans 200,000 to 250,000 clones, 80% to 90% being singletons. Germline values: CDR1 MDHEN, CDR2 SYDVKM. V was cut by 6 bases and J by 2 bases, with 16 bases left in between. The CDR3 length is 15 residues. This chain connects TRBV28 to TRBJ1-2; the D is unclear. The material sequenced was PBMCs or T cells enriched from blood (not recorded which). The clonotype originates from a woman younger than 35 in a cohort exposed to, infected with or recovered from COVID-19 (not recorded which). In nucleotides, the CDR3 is TGTGCCAGCAGAACCACGGGTGAGGGCAACTATGGCTACACCTTC. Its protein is CASRTTGEGNYGYTF.